A selection of T cell receptor beta chains follows, all from one sample in a study of identical twins. TCRdb redid the calling of the 5' RACE reads with MiXCR, one entry per CDR3 protein. The table records 650,000 to 800,000 distinct CDR3 sequences, approximately 9% of them present only once. This same sample was also taken into another study, of yellow fever vaccine responses in identical twins.

Sequencing used PBMCs. The source is a woman under 30 in good health. Both conserved end residues are part of each CDR3. The order of the fields is J gene, clone size, V gene, D gene, CDR3 DNA, CDR3 protein. The D gene is left open where the match is weak. Some rows mark clone size as missing; the rest say once, few, many or name a class of expanded clone.

J gene: TRBJ2-5
clone size: many
V gene: TRBV7-2
D gene: TRBD2
CDR3 DNA: TGTGCCAGCAGCCCTCTAGCGGGAGGGCCTCAGGAGACCCAGTACTTC
CDR3 protein: CASSPLAGGPQETQYF

J gene: TRBJ2-5
clone size: few
V gene: TRBV10-3
D gene: NA
CDR3 DNA: TGTGCCACTGTTCGGGGAGGGGGACAACAAGAGACCCAGTACTTC
CDR3 protein: CATVRGGGQQETQYF

J gene: TRBJ2-3
clone size: few
V gene: TRBV24-1
D gene: NA
CDR3 DNA: TGTGCCACCACCGAGAGAGGGAGCACAGATACGCAGTATTTT
CDR3 protein: CATTERGSTDTQYF

J gene: TRBJ2-7
clone size: NA
V gene: TRBV6-5
D gene: TRBD1
CDR3 DNA: TGTGCCAGCAGTTACTCTCGACAGGGGAGGAAGAACGAGCAGTACTTC
CDR3 protein: CASSYSRQGRKNEQYF

J gene: TRBJ2-7
clone size: many
V gene: TRBV12-3/TRBV12-4
D gene: NA
CDR3 DNA: TGTGCCAGCAGTTTGGGTCGTTCTCCCTCCTACGAGCAGTACTTC
CDR3 protein: CASSLGRSPSYEQYF

J gene: TRBJ2-3
clone size: NA
V gene: TRBV15
D gene: TRBD2
CDR3 DNA: TGTGCCACCAGCAGAGGGGAGGGGTGGGGCACAGATACGCAGTATTTT
CDR3 protein: CATSRGEGWGTDTQYF

J gene: TRBJ2-2
clone size: few
V gene: TRBV7-2
D gene: NA
CDR3 DNA: TGTGCCAGCAGCTTAGGGTCTAGCAGGACCGGGGAGCTGTTTTTT
CDR3 protein: CASSLGSSRTGELFF

J gene: TRBJ1-5
clone size: many
V gene: TRBV28
D gene: NA
CDR3 DNA: TGTGCCAGCAGTTTCGAGTACAACAGTCCATATAGCAATCAGCCCCAGCATTTT
CDR3 protein: CASSFEYNSPYSNQPQHF

J gene: TRBJ2-5
clone size: NA
V gene: TRBV5-5
D gene: TRBD1
CDR3 DNA: TGTGCCAGCAGCGCCTGGCAGGGGGCAAGGCAAGAGACCCAGTACTTC
CDR3 protein: CASSAWQGARQETQYF

J gene: TRBJ1-5
clone size: few
V gene: TRBV10-3
D gene: TRBD1
CDR3 DNA: TGTGCCATCAGTGAAGCAGGGGGTAATCAGCCCCAGCATTTT
CDR3 protein: CAISEAGGNQPQHF

J gene: TRBJ2-7
clone size: NA
V gene: TRBV5-1
D gene: NA
CDR3 DNA: TGCGCCAGCAGCTTGAAGAGCTACGCCGAGCAGTACTTC
CDR3 protein: CASSLKSYAEQYF

J gene: TRBJ1-1
clone size: many
V gene: TRBV28
D gene: NA
CDR3 DNA: TGTGCCAGCAGGCCCCGACAGGACTGGAACACTGAAGCTTTCTTT
CDR3 protein: CASRPRQDWNTEAFF

J gene: TRBJ2-1
clone size: many
V gene: TRBV4-3
D gene: NA
CDR3 DNA: TGCGCCAGCAGCCAAGATGGCGGGTACGCCTACAATGAGCAGTTCTTC
CDR3 protein: CASSQDGGYAYNEQFF

J gene: TRBJ2-3
clone size: NA
V gene: TRBV29-1
D gene: TRBD2
CDR3 DNA: TGCAGCGGAACCCCGGGACTAGACCCCGATACGCAGTATTTT
CDR3 protein: CSGTPGLDPDTQYF

J gene: TRBJ2-1
clone size: NA
V gene: TRBV15
D gene: TRBD2
CDR3 DNA: TGTGCCACCAGCACCCGGACTAGCGGGGGGCCCGAGCAGTTCTTC
CDR3 protein: CATSTRTSGGPEQFF

J gene: TRBJ2-5
clone size: few
V gene: TRBV11-1
D gene: TRBD2
CDR3 DNA: TGTGCCAGCAGCACCCGATTTCTAGCGGCGGTAGAGACCCAGTACTTC
CDR3 protein: CASSTRFLAAVETQYF

J gene: TRBJ2-1
clone size: NA
V gene: TRBV6-5
D gene: NA
CDR3 DNA: TGTGCCAGCAGTTACGCGCCCTACGGTGAGCAGTTCTTC
CDR3 protein: CASSYAPYGEQFF

J gene: TRBJ2-1
clone size: NA
V gene: TRBV3-1
D gene: TRBD2
CDR3 DNA: TGTGCCAGCAGCCAAGTCAGGGGACTAGCGGGGAGGAGCTCCTACAATGAGCAGTTCTTC
CDR3 protein: CASSQVRGLAGRSSYNEQFF

J gene: TRBJ2-3
clone size: few
V gene: TRBV5-1
D gene: NA
CDR3 DNA: TGCGCCAGCAGCTACCAGACAGGCACAGATACGCAGTATTTT
CDR3 protein: CASSYQTGTDTQYF

J gene: TRBJ1-3
clone size: NA
V gene: TRBV20-1
D gene: TRBD1
CDR3 DNA: TGCAGTGCTAGAGCCCGTATTGGGACAGCAGGAAACACCATATATTTT
CDR3 protein: CSARARIGTAGNTIYF

J gene: TRBJ2-5
clone size: NA
V gene: TRBV6-1
D gene: NA
CDR3 DNA: TGTGCCAGCAGTGACAGGGTTAAAGGGACCCAGTACTTC
CDR3 protein: CASSDRVKGTQYF

J gene: TRBJ2-7
clone size: many
V gene: TRBV29-1
D gene: NA
CDR3 DNA: TGCAGCGTTGAAGGACGGCAGGGGCGAGATTACGAGCAGTACTTC
CDR3 protein: CSVEGRQGRDYEQYF

J gene: TRBJ1-5
clone size: NA
V gene: TRBV10-3
D gene: NA
CDR3 DNA: TGTGCCATCAGTGGAGACCTGGGTAGCAATCAGCCCCAGCATTTT
CDR3 protein: CAISGDLGSNQPQHF

J gene: TRBJ1-6
clone size: NA
V gene: TRBV27
D gene: NA
CDR3 DNA: TGTGCCAGCAGTTTCCGACAGGTTGATTCACCCCTCCACTTT
CDR3 protein: CASSFRQVDSPLHF

J gene: TRBJ2-5
clone size: few
V gene: TRBV20-1
D gene: NA
CDR3 DNA: TGCAGTGCTATAGGTTCTAGTCTGAACCAAGAGACCCAGTACTTC
CDR3 protein: CSAIGSSLNQETQYF

J gene: TRBJ2-6
clone size: few
V gene: TRBV18
D gene: NA
CDR3 DNA: TGTGCCAGCTCACACGAGATGTCACTTTCTGGGGCCAACGTCCTGACTTTC
CDR3 protein: CASSHEMSLSGANVLTF

J gene: TRBJ2-5
clone size: NA
V gene: TRBV28
D gene: TRBD1
CDR3 DNA: TGTGCCAGCAGTCCAACTTCGGGACAGGGATTGGAGACCCAGTACTTC
CDR3 protein: CASSPTSGQGLETQYF

J gene: TRBJ2-7
clone size: few
V gene: TRBV7-2
D gene: TRBD1
CDR3 DNA: TGTGCCAGCAGCTTAGACCGGGACAGCCGAACCGTGTACTTC
CDR3 protein: CASSLDRDSRTVYF

J gene: TRBJ1-1
clone size: few
V gene: TRBV27
D gene: NA
CDR3 DNA: TGTGCCAGCAGTTCCGACAGACTCACTGAAGCTTTCTTT
CDR3 protein: CASSSDRLTEAFF

J gene: TRBJ2-1
clone size: few
V gene: TRBV6-4
D gene: TRBD2
CDR3 DNA: TGTGCCAGCAGTGACTGGACGGGAGGAAACTACAATGAGCAGTTCTTC
CDR3 protein: CASSDWTGGNYNEQFF

J gene: TRBJ2-1
clone size: few
V gene: TRBV5-1
D gene: NA
CDR3 DNA: TGCGCCAGCAGCTTGGTGATGGGGGGATCCTACAATGAGCAGTTCTTC
CDR3 protein: CASSLVMGGSYNEQFF

J gene: TRBJ2-3
clone size: NA
V gene: TRBV3-1
D gene: TRBD2
CDR3 DNA: TGTGCCAGCAGTCCCACCCGACTAGCGGGAAGCCCGAGGGATACGCAGTATTTT
CDR3 protein: CASSPTRLAGSPRDTQYF

J gene: TRBJ2-7
clone size: NA
V gene: TRBV6-1
D gene: TRBD2
CDR3 DNA: TGTGCCAGCAGCCGCGGACTAGCGGGGGGGCGGTCCTACGAGCAGTACTTC
CDR3 protein: CASSRGLAGGRSYEQYF

J gene: TRBJ1-1
clone size: few
V gene: TRBV3-1
D gene: NA
CDR3 DNA: TGTGCCAGCAGCCAAGGTCCAGGAAACACTGAAGCTTTCTTT
CDR3 protein: CASSQGPGNTEAFF

J gene: TRBJ1-1
clone size: few
V gene: TRBV2
D gene: NA
CDR3 DNA: TGTGCCAGCAGTGAAAATCTGAACACTGAAGCTTTCTTT
CDR3 protein: CASSENLNTEAFF

J gene: TRBJ2-3
clone size: NA
V gene: TRBV20-1
D gene: TRBD2
CDR3 DNA: TGCAGTGCTAGTACAGCGGGGGGACTAAGGAATACGCAGTATTTT
CDR3 protein: CSASTAGGLRNTQYF

J gene: TRBJ2-3
clone size: NA
V gene: TRBV5-6
D gene: NA
CDR3 DNA: TGTGCCAGCAGCCTAGCCGGGACCCGAGGGGATACGCAGTATTTT
CDR3 protein: CASSLAGTRGDTQYF

J gene: TRBJ2-7
clone size: few
V gene: TRBV20-1
D gene: TRBD1
CDR3 DNA: TGCAGTGCTAGGCCGGGACAGGGTCTTATTTACGAGCAGTACTTC
CDR3 protein: CSARPGQGLIYEQYF

J gene: TRBJ1-2
clone size: few
V gene: TRBV3-1
D gene: TRBD1
CDR3 DNA: TGTGCCAGCAGCCAAATTAGACGGGACAGCCTTATTTTC
CDR3 protein: CASSQIRRDSLIF

J gene: TRBJ2-2
clone size: many
V gene: TRBV10-3
D gene: NA
CDR3 DNA: TGTGCCATCAGTGATATACTAGCGAACACCGGGGAGCTGTTTTTT
CDR3 protein: CAISDILANTGELFF

J gene: TRBJ1-1
clone size: few
V gene: TRBV2
D gene: TRBD1
CDR3 DNA: TGTGCCAGCAGATTGGACAGGGTGGGCACTGAAGCTTTCTTT
CDR3 protein: CASRLDRVGTEAFF

J gene: TRBJ2-3
clone size: few
V gene: TRBV6-2/TRBV6-3
D gene: NA
CDR3 DNA: TGTGCCAGCAGTTCCACGATTCATACGCAGTATTTT
CDR3 protein: CASSSTIHTQYF

J gene: TRBJ2-1
clone size: NA
V gene: TRBV21-1
D gene: NA
CDR3 DNA: TGTGCCAGCAGACAACTAGCGCCAGCCTCCTACAATGAGCAGTTCTTC
CDR3 protein: CASRQLAPASYNEQFF

J gene: TRBJ2-1
clone size: few
V gene: TRBV28
D gene: NA
CDR3 DNA: TGTGCCAGCAGCCCCGAGGGATTCTCCTACAATGAGCAGTTCTTC
CDR3 protein: CASSPEGFSYNEQFF

J gene: TRBJ2-5
clone size: few
V gene: TRBV29-1
D gene: NA
CDR3 DNA: TGCAGCGTTGGTACAACACAAGAGACCCAGTACTTC
CDR3 protein: CSVGTTQETQYF

J gene: TRBJ2-2
clone size: many
V gene: TRBV12-3/TRBV12-4
D gene: NA
CDR3 DNA: TGTGCCAGCAGTTTAGCTCGGAACACCGGGGAGCTGTTTTTT
CDR3 protein: CASSLARNTGELFF

J gene: TRBJ2-7
clone size: few
V gene: TRBV27
D gene: NA
CDR3 DNA: TGTGCCAGCAGTTTAGTACTAGAAGACGAGCAGTACTTC
CDR3 protein: CASSLVLEDEQYF

J gene: TRBJ1-1
clone size: NA
V gene: TRBV7-6
D gene: NA
CDR3 DNA: TGTGCCAGCTCTGCGAGTTGGAACACTGAAGCTTTCTTT
CDR3 protein: CASSASWNTEAFF

J gene: TRBJ2-7
clone size: many
V gene: TRBV4-2
D gene: TRBD2
CDR3 DNA: TGTGCCAGCAGCCAAGATATTAGCGGGGGGGCTGACGAGCAGTACTTC
CDR3 protein: CASSQDISGGADEQYF

J gene: TRBJ2-7
clone size: NA
V gene: TRBV29-1
D gene: NA
CDR3 DNA: TGCAGCGTTGCTTGGGACTTCGGCGCCTACGAGCAGTACTTC
CDR3 protein: CSVAWDFGAYEQYF

J gene: TRBJ2-4
clone size: few
V gene: TRBV11-2
D gene: NA
CDR3 DNA: TGTGCCAGCAGCCGGAACAGGGCCCTAGCCAAAAACATTCAGTACTTC
CDR3 protein: CASSRNRALAKNIQYF

J gene: TRBJ2-7
clone size: NA
V gene: TRBV25-1
D gene: NA
CDR3 DNA: TGTGCCAGCAGTGGGGCGGAGGGGACCGTTTACTACGAGCAGTACTTC
CDR3 protein: CASSGAEGTVYYEQYF

J gene: TRBJ1-5
clone size: NA
V gene: TRBV10-3
D gene: NA
CDR3 DNA: TGTGCCATCAGTGAACAGGGTCTCAATCAGCCCCAGCATTTT
CDR3 protein: CAISEQGLNQPQHF

J gene: TRBJ2-3
clone size: NA
V gene: TRBV6-2/TRBV6-3
D gene: NA
CDR3 DNA: TGTGCCAGCAGCAGCCTCTACTTGGGTACAGATACGCAGTATTTT
CDR3 protein: CASSSLYLGTDTQYF

J gene: TRBJ2-2
clone size: NA
V gene: TRBV15
D gene: NA
CDR3 DNA: TGTGCCACCAGCAGAGAGGGCAGGGTGAACACCGGGGAGCTGTTTTTT
CDR3 protein: CATSREGRVNTGELFF

J gene: TRBJ2-4
clone size: few
V gene: TRBV11-3
D gene: NA
CDR3 DNA: TGTGCCAGCAGCTTAGATCACCCCATTTGGGGAAAAAACATTCAGTACTTC
CDR3 protein: CASSLDHPIWGKNIQYF

J gene: TRBJ2-5
clone size: NA
V gene: TRBV20-1
D gene: NA
CDR3 DNA: TGCAGTGCTAGAGACAGGGGAAAGGAGCGGGCCCCGCAAGAGACCCAGTACTTC
CDR3 protein: CSARDRGKERAPQETQYF

J gene: TRBJ2-1
clone size: NA
V gene: TRBV27
D gene: NA
CDR3 DNA: TGTGCCAGCAGTCCTGAGGCTAATGAGCAGTTCTTC
CDR3 protein: CASSPEANEQFF

J gene: TRBJ2-1
clone size: many
V gene: TRBV7-2
D gene: TRBD2
CDR3 DNA: TGTGCCAGCAGCCCACTAGCGGGAGCCTACAATGAGCAGTTCTTC
CDR3 protein: CASSPLAGAYNEQFF